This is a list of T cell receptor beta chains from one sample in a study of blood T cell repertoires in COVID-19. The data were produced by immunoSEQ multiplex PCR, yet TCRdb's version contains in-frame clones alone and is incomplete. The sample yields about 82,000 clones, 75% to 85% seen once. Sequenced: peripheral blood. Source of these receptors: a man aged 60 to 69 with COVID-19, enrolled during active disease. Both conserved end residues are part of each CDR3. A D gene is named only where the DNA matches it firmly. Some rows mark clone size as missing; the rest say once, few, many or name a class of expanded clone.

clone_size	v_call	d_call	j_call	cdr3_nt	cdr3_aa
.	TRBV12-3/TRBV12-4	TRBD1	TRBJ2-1	TGTGCCAGCTCCAGGGGGAATGAGCAGTTCTTC	CASSRGNEQFF
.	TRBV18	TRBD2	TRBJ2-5	TGTGCCAGCTCCAACGGAGCGGGGCAAGAGACCCAGTACTTC	CASSNGAGQETQYF
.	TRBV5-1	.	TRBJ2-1	TGCGCCAGCAGCTTGGATGGAAGGGGACTTGTGGATGAGCAGTTCTTC	CASSLDGRGLVDEQFF
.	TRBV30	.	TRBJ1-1	TGTGCCTGGGATCTACAGGGTGTCGCTTTCTTT	CAWDLQGVAFF
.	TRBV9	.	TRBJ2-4	TGTGCCAGCAGGCTAAGATTAGCCAAAAACATTCAGTACTTC	CASRLRLAKNIQYF
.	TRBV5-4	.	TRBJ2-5	TGTGCCAGCAGCTTGGTGATGTCGAGCGGGCAAGAGACCCAGTACTTC	CASSLVMSSGQETQYF
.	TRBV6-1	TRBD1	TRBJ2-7	TGTGCCAGCAGTGATTCAGGGGGCTTAGCCGAGCAGTACTTC	CASSDSGGLAEQYF
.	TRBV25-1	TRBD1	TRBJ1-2	TGTGCCAGCAGTGATCTGCTCGGGGGAGGACAGGGGGATGGCTACACCTTC	CASSDLLGGGQGDGYTF
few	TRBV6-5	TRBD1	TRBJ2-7	TGTGCCAGCAGCTCTAACACAGGGGTTAACTACGAGCAGTACTTC	CASSSNTGVNYEQYF
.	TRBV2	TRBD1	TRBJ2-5	TGTGCCAGCAGGGGGACAGGGGCCGGGGAGACCCAGTACTTC	CASRGTGAGETQYF
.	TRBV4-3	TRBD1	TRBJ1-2	TGCGCCAGCAGCCACCCACAGACAGGGGGGGATGGCTACACCTTC	CASSHPQTGGDGYTF
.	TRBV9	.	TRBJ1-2	TGTGCCAGCAGCGTCGACAGCCCTAGGGGCTACACCTTC	CASSVDSPRGYTF
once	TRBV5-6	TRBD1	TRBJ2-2	TGTGCCAGCAGCACGAAGGGACAGGGCCGTGCCGGGGAGCTGTTTTTT	CASSTKGQGRAGELFF
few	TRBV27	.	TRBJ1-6	TGTGCCAGCAGCCAAGCGTCAGGGTACGATTCACCCCTCCACTTT	CASSQASGYDSPLHF
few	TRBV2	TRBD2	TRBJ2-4	TGTGCCAGCAGCGGGGGGTATACCAAAAACATTCAGTACTTC	CASSGGYTKNIQYF
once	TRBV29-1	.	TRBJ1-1	TGCAGCGCAGAAAGGGGCGTGAACACTGAAGCTTTCTTT	CSAERGVNTEAFF
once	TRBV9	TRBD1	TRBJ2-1	TGTGCCAGCAGCCCCCAGCACAGGGGGCGGAATGAGCAGTTCTTC	CASSPQHRGRNEQFF
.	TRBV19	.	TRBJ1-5	TGTGCCAGTAGTGGACAGAGTAGCAATCAGCCCCAGCATTTT	CASSGQSSNQPQHF
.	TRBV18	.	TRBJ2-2	TGTGCCAGCTCACGTCGGGGTAAAGACGGGGAGCTGTTTTTT	CASSRRGKDGELFF
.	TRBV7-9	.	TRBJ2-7	TGTGCCAGCAGCACATACTACGAGCAGTACTTC	CASSTYYEQYF
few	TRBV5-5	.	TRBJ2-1	TGTGCCAGCAACCTGGGGCAGCTAAACAATGAGCAGTTCTTC	CASNLGQLNNEQFF
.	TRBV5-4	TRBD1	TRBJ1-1	TGTGCCAGCAGCCCCTCCCTGGGGACAGGGAACACTGAAGCTTTCTTT	CASSPSLGTGNTEAFF
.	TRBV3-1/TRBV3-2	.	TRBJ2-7	TGTGCCAGCAGCCACAGAACAACCTACGAGCAGTACTTC	CASSHRTTYEQYF
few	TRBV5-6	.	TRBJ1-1	TGTGCCAGCAGCTTGGCCCGGGGGAGCACTGAAGCTTTCTTT	CASSLARGSTEAFF
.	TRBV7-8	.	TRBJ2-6	TGTGCCAGCAAGGAGGAGGGACGACACACCTCTGGGGCCAACGTCCTGACTTTC	CASKEEGRHTSGANVLTF
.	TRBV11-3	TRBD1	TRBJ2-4	TGTGCCAGCAGCTTAGGCGGACAGGGGGCAGGCGGCATTCAGTACTTC	CASSLGGQGAGGIQYF
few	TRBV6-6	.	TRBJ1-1	TGTGCCAGCAGCAGACAGAACACTGAAGCTTTCTTT	CASSRQNTEAFF
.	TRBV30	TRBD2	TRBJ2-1	TGTGCCTGGACGACTAGCGGGGGCAATGAGCAGTTCTTC	CAWTTSGGNEQFF
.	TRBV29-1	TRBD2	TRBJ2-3	TGCAGCGGTACTAGCGGGAGCACAGATACGCAGTATTTT	CSGTSGSTDTQYF
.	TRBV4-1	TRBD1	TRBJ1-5	TGCGCCAGCAGCCAAAGCCCGGGACAGCCCAATCAGCCCCAGCATTTT	CASSQSPGQPNQPQHF
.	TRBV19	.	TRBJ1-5	TGTGCCAGTAAACTCCAGGGAAGCAATCAGCCCCAGCATTTT	CASKLQGSNQPQHF
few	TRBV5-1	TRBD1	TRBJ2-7	TGCGCCAGCAGGAGGGGGACAGGTACCTACGAGCAGTACTTC	CASRRGTGTYEQYF
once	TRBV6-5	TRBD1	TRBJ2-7	TGTGCCAGCAGTTACGGAACGGGACAGAGTTACGAGCAGTACTTC	CASSYGTGQSYEQYF
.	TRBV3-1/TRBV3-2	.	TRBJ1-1	TGTGCCAGCAGCCAAGAGAGGGGCAGGGGAAACTGGGAAGCTTTCTTT	CASSQERGRGNWEAFF
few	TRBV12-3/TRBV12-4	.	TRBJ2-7	TGTGCCAGCAGTTTATATGTGGGGCGGCAGTACTTC	CASSLYVGRQYF
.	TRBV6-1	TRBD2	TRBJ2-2	TGTGCCAGCAGTTCCGGGACTAGCGGGACCGGGGAGCTGTTTTTT	CASSSGTSGTGELFF
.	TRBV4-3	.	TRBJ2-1	TGCGCCAGCAGCCAAGTTACGGTGAGCTCCTACAATGAGCAGTTCTTC	CASSQVTVSSYNEQFF
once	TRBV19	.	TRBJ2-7	TGTGCCAGTAGTATAGTTCCTTCCTACGAGCAGTACTTC	CASSIVPSYEQYF
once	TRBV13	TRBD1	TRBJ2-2	TGTGCCAGCAGCTTAGGCCTGACAGGGAAGAGTACCGGGGAGCTGTTTTTT	CASSLGLTGKSTGELFF
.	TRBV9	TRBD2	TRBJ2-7	TGTGCCAGCAGCGTTACTAGCGGATCCTACGAGCAGTACTTC	CASSVTSGSYEQYF
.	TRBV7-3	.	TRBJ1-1	TGTGCCAGCAGCTCCCAGGGGAACACTGAAGCTTTCTTT	CASSSQGNTEAFF
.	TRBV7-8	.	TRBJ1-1	TGTGCCAGCAGCTTATCAGGGGCTCTAAGTACTGAAGCTTTCTTT	CASSLSGALSTEAFF
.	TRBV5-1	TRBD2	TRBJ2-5	TGCGCCAGCAGCCCCGGACAGCGGGAGGGGACCCAGTACTTC	CASSPGQREGTQYF
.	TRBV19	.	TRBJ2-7	TGTGCCAGTAGCGGGAGTACTTACGAGCAGTACTTC	CASSGSTYEQYF
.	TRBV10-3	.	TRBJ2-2	TGTGCCATCAAGGGACTGCAGAACACCGGGGAGCTGTTTTTT	CAIKGLQNTGELFF
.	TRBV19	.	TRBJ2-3	TGTGCCAGTAGCCCCGGACTACGGACGGCAGATACGCAGTATTTT	CASSPGLRTADTQYF
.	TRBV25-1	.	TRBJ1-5	TGTGCCAGCAGTGCGCGCGAGGGACAGCCCCAGCATTTT	CASSAREGQPQHF